These T cell receptor beta chains were read from a single sample in a study of blood T cell repertoires in COVID-19. Produced via immunoSEQ multiplex PCR; TCRdb's table is partial and in-frame only. The sample carries 200,000 to 250,000 clones, roughly 80% recorded once. The sample was peripheral blood. Receptors originate from a woman of 80 years or more with acute or convalescent COVID-19. The CDR3 runs from the conserved cysteine through the conserved F or W. Each record gives: V gene, J gene, clone size, D gene, CDR3 DNA, CDR3 protein. A D gene is named only where the DNA matches it firmly. Clone size, where shown, is once, few, many, or a class for clones that have expanded.

TRBV7-2,TRBJ2-7,-,TRBD1,TGTGCCAGCAGCTTAGATGTAGGGGGCGTACCCTACGAGCAGTACTTC,CASSLDVGGVPYEQYF
TRBV5-1,TRBJ2-3,once,TRBD2,TGCGCCAGCAGCTTGGACACTAGCGGATCCACAGATACGCAGTATTTT,CASSLDTSGSTDTQYF
TRBV9,TRBJ2-7,-,TRBD2,TGTGCCAGCAGCGTAGACGAGACTAGCCGCGCCTACGAGCAGTACTTC,CASSVDETSRAYEQYF
TRBV27,TRBJ1-3,few,-,TGTGCCAGCAGTTTAGGAGGCGGTCCGTTAACGGGAAACACCATATATTTT,CASSLGGGPLTGNTIYF
TRBV19,TRBJ2-5,-,-,TGTGCCAGTAGTCCTATGCTAGGGGCACAAGAGACCCAGTACTTC,CASSPMLGAQETQYF
TRBV3-1/TRBV3-2,TRBJ2-1,-,-,TGTGCCAGCAGCGAACGTCGCGGGATCTCCTACAATGAGCAGTTCTTC,CASSERRGISYNEQFF
TRBV2,TRBJ1-2,-,-,TGTGCCAGCGGAGGACCCGCCGATAACTATGGCTACACCTTC,CASGGPADNYGYTF
TRBV6-5,TRBJ1-5,few,-,TGTGCCAGCAGTTCTGAGCGGAAGTTTCAGCCCCAGCATTTT,CASSSERKFQPQHF
TRBV2,TRBJ1-1,few,-,TGTGCCAGTACGGGTCCCCGTGGTACTGAAGCTTTCTTT,CASTGPRGTEAFF
TRBV18,TRBJ2-1,-,TRBD2,TGTGCCAGCTCAACTGGACTAGCGACAGACAATGAGCAGTTCTTC,CASSTGLATDNEQFF
TRBV19,TRBJ1-5,-,-,TGTGCCAGTAGTTCCCCCCGGGGGGGAAGCGATTGGCCCCAGCATTTT,CASSSPRGGSDWPQHF
TRBV7-2,TRBJ1-2,-,TRBD1,TGTGCCAGCAGCTTGGGACAGGGGGACTATGGCTACACCTTC,CASSLGQGDYGYTF
TRBV5-1,TRBJ2-7,-,-,TGCGCCAGCAGCTTGCCAGGGGAGACCGAGCAGTACTTC,CASSLPGETEQYF
TRBV2,TRBJ2-3,-,-,TGTGCCAGCAGTGATTATTACGGGAGCACAGATACGCAGTATTTT,CASSDYYGSTDTQYF
TRBV29-1,TRBJ2-7,once,-,TGCAGCGTTGAACATACACTAGGAGCCGAGCAGTACTTC,CSVEHTLGAEQYF
TRBV27,TRBJ1-5,-,TRBD1,TGTGCCAGCAGTTTCGTCACAGGGGCTCAGCCCCAGCATTTT,CASSFVTGAQPQHF
TRBV29-1,TRBJ2-1,-,TRBD1,TGCAGCGTTGAAGAGACAGGGGACAATGAGCAGTTCTTC,CSVEETGDNEQFF
TRBV30,TRBJ1-5,-,-,TGTGCCTGGAGTGGACAGCTCAATCAGCCCCAGCATTTT,CAWSGQLNQPQHF
TRBV18,TRBJ1-2,-,TRBD1,TGTGCCAGCTCCCAAAGGAGACAGGGTATGGACTATGGCTACACCTTC,CASSQRRQGMDYGYTF
TRBV5-1,TRBJ1-5,-,-,TGCGCCAGCAGCGTAACAGTCAATCAGCCCCAGCATTTT,CASSVTVNQPQHF
TRBV2,TRBJ1-2,-,-,TGTGCCAGCAGTTCCCAATGGGCAGGGAACTATGGCTACACCTTC,CASSSQWAGNYGYTF
TRBV5-5,TRBJ2-7,-,TRBD1,TGTGCCAGCAGCTTGGGGGACCCGACAGGGGAAAGGGCCTACGAGCAGTACTTC,CASSLGDPTGERAYEQYF
TRBV5-1,TRBJ1-1,-,TRBD1,TGCGCCAGCAGCTTGGCGGACAGGTACACTGAAGCTTTCTTT,CASSLADRYTEAFF
TRBV5-1,TRBJ2-4,-,-,TGCGCCAGCAGTAGTGGTATGAATCTAGCCAAAAACATTCAGTACTTC,CASSSGMNLAKNIQYF
TRBV19,TRBJ1-5,-,-,TGTGCCAGTAGTATAGATCGGGGAAATCAGCCCCAGCATTTT,CASSIDRGNQPQHF
TRBV2,TRBJ1-2,-,TRBD1,TGTGCCAGCAGTGACTCGAGAAGGGGGACAGACAGTTATGGCTACACCTTC,CASSDSRRGTDSYGYTF
TRBV27,TRBJ2-2,-,-,TGTGCCAGCAGTGATACGGACTTTACCGGGGAGCTGTTTTTT,CASSDTDFTGELFF
TRBV11-3,TRBJ2-7,-,-,TGTGCCAGCAGCCCGCGGGACTCTCCCTACGAGCAGTACTTC,CASSPRDSPYEQYF
TRBV27,TRBJ1-6,once,TRBD1,TGTGCCAGCAGTCTAACCGGGACAGGGGGCCCCTATAATTCACCCCTCCACTTT,CASSLTGTGGPYNSPLHF
TRBV29-1,TRBJ2-3,-,TRBD1,TGCAGCGTAACAGGGGGAAACACAGATACGCAGTATTTT,CSVTGGNTDTQYF
TRBV2,TRBJ2-3,once,-,TGTGCCAGCAGTGAACAGGGTCTAGGGGCAGATACGCAGTATTTT,CASSEQGLGADTQYF
TRBV5-1,TRBJ1-1,-,TRBD1,TGCGCCAGCAGCTTCCGGGTCCCGGGACAGGGCGAGAGCTCTGAAGCTTTCTTT,CASSFRVPGQGESSEAFF
TRBV30,TRBJ2-7,-,-,TGTGCCTGGAGTGGGCGGCAGGGCTACGAGCAGTACTTC,CAWSGRQGYEQYF
TRBV18,TRBJ2-7,-,-,TGTGCCAGCTCACGGCCGGGATATTCCTACGAGCAGTACTTC,CASSRPGYSYEQYF
TRBV11-3,TRBJ2-7,few,-,TGTGCCAGCAGCTTAGAAGCGTCAGAAGTGAACTCCTACGAGCAGTACTTC,CASSLEASEVNSYEQYF
TRBV30,TRBJ1-3,-,-,TGTGCCTGGAGTAGAGCTGGAAACACCATATATTTT,CAWSRAGNTIYF
TRBV19,TRBJ1-2,once,-,TGTGCCAGTAGTATGTCGAGGGGGGGAGATGGCTACACCTTC,CASSMSRGGDGYTF
TRBV11-1,TRBJ2-3,once,-,TGTGCCAGCAGCCCTCACCGGGCGGGGGCCACAGATACGCAGTATTTT,CASSPHRAGATDTQYF
TRBV5-6,TRBJ2-1,-,TRBD2,TGTGCCAGCAGCCGCCAAGGGACTAGCGGGATTAGCTCCTACAATGAGCAGTTCTTC,CASSRQGTSGISSYNEQFF
TRBV10-2,TRBJ2-5,once,-,TGCGCCAGCAGTGAGACTACGAAGGGGGGGAAGGAAGAGACCCAGTACTTC,CASSETTKGGKEETQYF
TRBV9,TRBJ2-4,-,-,TGTGCCAGCAGCGTAGCTGGAGACTCGGGCAAAAACATTCAGTACTTC,CASSVAGDSGKNIQYF
TRBV6-6,TRBJ1-5,-,-,TGTGCCAGCAAGGAGGGCGCGGGGATTTATCAGCCCCAGCATTTT,CASKEGAGIYQPQHF
TRBV9,TRBJ1-3,-,-,TGTGCCAGCAGCGTAGACAGAAATGGAAACACCATATATTTT,CASSVDRNGNTIYF
TRBV3-1/TRBV3-2,TRBJ1-2,-,TRBD1,TGTGCCAGCAGGCGAGGGGGCGGCGGCTACACCTTC,CASRRGGGGYTF
TRBV5-1,TRBJ1-3,-,-,TGCGCCAGCAGCCTTCGACAGGCCGGCTCTGGAAACACCATATATTTT,CASSLRQAGSGNTIYF
TRBV5-6,TRBJ2-5,-,-,TGTGCCAGCAGCTTGGTGGCTGAGACCCAGTACTTC,CASSLVAETQYF
TRBV6-5,TRBJ2-5,-,TRBD2,TGTGCCAGCAGTTATAGCGGGACTCGCGAGACCCAGTACTTC,CASSYSGTRETQYF
TRBV3-1/TRBV3-2,TRBJ2-5,-,TRBD2,TGTGCCAGCAGCCAAGAACTAGCGGGAGGGCAAACCCAGTACTTC,CASSQELAGGQTQYF
TRBV19,TRBJ2-3,-,-,TGTGCCAGTAGTATAGGGTTTAGCAGGGTTAGCACAGATACGCAGTATTTT,CASSIGFSRVSTDTQYF
TRBV27,TRBJ1-6,-,-,TGTGCCAGCAGGTCCGGAGTGGAGTCGGGATCACCCCTCCACTTT,CASRSGVESGSPLHF
TRBV7-9,TRBJ2-2,-,-,TGTGCCAGCAGCCGAGGAGAGGGTCAGGACACCGGGGAGCTGTTTTTT,CASSRGEGQDTGELFF
TRBV27,TRBJ1-1,once,TRBD1,TGTGCCACGCGCCCGGGATCCGGGACAGGGATCGCTTTCTTT,CATRPGSGTGIAFF
TRBV14,TRBJ2-7,-,TRBD1,TGTGCCAGCAGCCTATTAGGACAGGGGACTTCCTACGAGCAGTACTTC,CASSLLGQGTSYEQYF
TRBV18,TRBJ2-5,-,TRBD2,TGTGCCAGCTCCTGGACTAGCGGGGAAGAGACCCAGTACTTC,CASSWTSGEETQYF